The rows below give T cell receptor beta chains drawn from one sample of a study of neurological immune-mediated disorders. TCRdb re-called the 5' RACE reads with MiXCR, one entry per CDR3 protein. The table includes under 45,000 distinct CDR3 sequences, 20% to 25% detected once. The sequencing sample was made of PBMCs. The receptors shown here come from a man aged 55 to 70 with HTLV-1-associated myelopathy (HAM/TSP). Both conserved end residues are part of each CDR3. The D gene is left open where the match is weak. Not every row has a clone size; where given, it reads once, few, many or a size class.

TRBJ1-1	TRBV20-1	many	TRBD1	CSAPRIGTGNTEAFF	TGCAGTGCCCCCCGTATCGGGACAGGGAACACTGAAGCTTTCTTT
TRBJ1-1	TRBV5-1	many	NA	CASSLGLGPMNTEAFF	TGCGCCAGCAGCCTGGGACTCGGGCCGATGAACACTGAAGCTTTCTTT
TRBJ2-1	TRBV20-1	many	TRBD2	CSARQLAGQSSYNEQFF	TGCAGTGCTAGACAACTAGCGGGCCAGAGCTCCTACAATGAGCAGTTCTTC
TRBJ2-7	TRBV3-1	many	NA	CASSQAPGTDIYEQYF	TGTGCCAGCAGCCAAGCCCCCGGGACCGATATCTACGAGCAGTACTTC
TRBJ1-1	TRBV5-1	NA	NA	CASSFSTTSEAFF	TGCGCCAGCAGCTTCTCCACCACTTCCGAAGCTTTCTTT
TRBJ2-7	TRBV5-4	once	TRBD2	CASSVGTSLSYEQYF	TGTGCCAGCAGCGTCGGGACTAGCCTCTCCTACGAGCAGTACTTC
TRBJ2-7	TRBV5-1	many	NA	CASSLTVTGYEQYF	TGCGCCAGCAGCCTGACAGTGACAGGCTACGAGCAGTACTTC
TRBJ2-1	TRBV20-1	many	TRBD2	CSASSSGRGSHEQFF	TGCAGTGCTAGTTCTAGCGGGAGAGGCTCCCATGAGCAGTTCTTC
TRBJ1-1	TRBV7-6	NA	NA	CASSLGPGNTEAFF	TGTGCCAGCAGCTTAGGGCCAGGGAACACTGAAGCTTTCTTT
TRBJ1-2	TRBV20-1	many	NA	CSAEGGRGQINYGYTF	TGCAGTGCTGAGGGGGGGAGAGGACAGATTAACTATGGCTACACCTTC
TRBJ1-1	TRBV7-9	many	NA	CASRGGTVNTEAFF	TGTGCCAGCAGGGGAGGGACGGTGAACACTGAAGCTTTCTTT
TRBJ1-5	TRBV7-9	many	TRBD1	CASSFGQGSNQPQHF	TGTGCCAGCAGCTTTGGACAGGGTAGCAATCAGCCCCAGCATTTT
TRBJ2-1	TRBV6-6	many	TRBD2	CASSLAGGPGVNEQFF	TGTGCCAGCAGTCTAGCGGGAGGGCCGGGGGTCAATGAGCAGTTCTTC
TRBJ1-2	TRBV7-2	NA	NA	CASSPGRGSYGYTF	TGTGCCAGCAGCCCCGGCCGGGGGAGCTATGGCTACACCTTC
TRBJ2-4	TRBV7-9	many	NA	CASSLEGVIQYF	TGTGCCAGCAGCTTAGAAGGGGTCATTCAGTACTTC
TRBJ2-1	TRBV20-1	NA	TRBD2	CSARDGSGVDNEQFF	TGCAGTGCTAGAGACGGTAGCGGGGTAGACAATGAGCAGTTCTTC
TRBJ2-5	TRBV7-2	NA	TRBD1	CASSFNRGRETQYF	TGTGCCAGCAGCTTTAACAGGGGTCGGGAGACCCAGTACTTC
TRBJ1-2	TRBV2	many	NA	CASKVGSSLNYGYTF	TGTGCCAGCAAGGTAGGGTCCTCACTGAACTATGGCTACACCTTC
TRBJ2-7	TRBV28	many	NA	CASSFDPSTSYEQYF	TGTGCCAGCAGTTTTGACCCCAGTACTTCCTACGAGCAGTACTTC
TRBJ2-1	TRBV29-1	many	TRBD1	CSVPTGSSKYNEQFF	TGCAGCGTTCCGACAGGGAGCTCAAAGTACAATGAGCAGTTCTTC
TRBJ2-5	TRBV10-3	many	NA	CAISEVPGAYGNQETQYF	TGTGCCATCAGTGAGGTCCCCGGAGCATATGGGAACCAAGAGACCCAGTACTTC
TRBJ2-3	TRBV9	many	NA	CASSAPGTDTQYF	TGTGCCAGCAGCGCTCCCGGCACAGATACGCAGTATTTT
TRBJ2-1	TRBV5-1	many	TRBD2	CASSAREEQFF	TGCGCCAGCAGCGCGCGGGAGGAGCAGTTCTTC
TRBJ2-3	TRBV27	many	NA	CASSLLGTTDTQYF	TGTGCCAGCAGTTTACTAGGGACTACAGATACGCAGTATTTT
TRBJ1-1	TRBV3-1	NA	TRBD1	CASSPGQVLNTEAFF	TGTGCCAGCAGCCCAGGACAGGTCCTAAACACTGAAGCTTTCTTT
TRBJ2-2	TRBV5-1	many	NA	CASSENTGELFF	TGCGCCAGCAGCGAGAACACCGGGGAGCTGTTTTTT
TRBJ2-3	TRBV7-8	many	TRBD2	CASSLLISGRAADTQYF	TGTGCCAGCAGCTTATTAATCAGCGGGAGGGCGGCAGATACGCAGTATTTT
TRBJ2-5	TRBV7-3	many	TRBD2	CASSSGAGGKETQYF	TGTGCCAGCAGCAGCGGGGCGGGAGGGAAGGAGACCCAGTACTTC
TRBJ1-3	TRBV5-1	many	NA	CASSLGPAGSSGNTIYF	TGCGCCAGCAGCCTGGGGCCTGCGGGCTCCTCTGGAAACACCATATATTTT
TRBJ2-6	TRBV20-1	many	NA	CSAKYSGANVLTF	TGCAGTGCTAAGTACTCTGGGGCCAACGTCCTGACTTTC
TRBJ1-6	TRBV5-1	many	TRBD1	CASSTTGYNGNSPLHF	TGCGCCAGCAGCACGACAGGGTATAATGGTAATTCACCCCTCCACTTT
TRBJ2-3	TRBV11-3	NA	TRBD2	CASRSPEAGLSTDTQYF	TGTGCCAGCAGATCCCCCGAAGCGGGGCTAAGCACAGATACGCAGTATTTT
TRBJ1-4	TRBV7-9	NA	TRBD1	CASSLQGAREKLFF	TGTGCCAGCAGCCTTCAGGGGGCTCGTGAAAAACTGTTTTTT
TRBJ2-1	TRBV14	NA	TRBD1	CASSHKTGALSYNEQFF	TGTGCCAGCAGCCACAAAACAGGGGCCCTCTCCTACAATGAGCAGTTCTTC
TRBJ1-5	TRBV4-1	many	NA	CASSLYWGLLNQPQHF	TGCGCCAGCAGCCTCTATTGGGGCCTCCTCAATCAGCCCCAGCATTTT
TRBJ2-1	TRBV7-9	many	NA	CASSSRDAIEEFF	TGTGCCAGCAGCTCAAGGGACGCTATTGAGGAGTTCTTC
TRBJ1-2	TRBV9	NA	NA	CASSVGGLGDGYTF	TGTGCCAGCAGCGTAGGAGGGCTTGGGGATGGCTACACCTTC
TRBJ1-1	TRBV27	once	NA	CASSDYQRIGDAFF	TGTGCCAGCAGTGACTATCAGCGGATCGGGGATGCTTTCTTT
TRBJ1-2	TRBV25-1	many	TRBD1	CASSTTAGGSGYTF	TGTGCCAGCAGTACCACCGCAGGGGGTTCTGGCTACACCTTC
TRBJ2-1	TRBV5-1	few	NA	CASSLDPSSYNEQFF	TGCGCCAGCAGCTTGGATCCCAGCTCCTACAATGAGCAGTTCTTC
TRBJ2-2	TRBV10-1	many	NA	CASSLGRNANTGELFF	TGCGCCAGCAGTTTGGGACGCAACGCGAACACCGGGGAGCTGTTTTTT
TRBJ2-2	TRBV7-3	medium-sized	NA	CASSLTSGSPGELFF	TGTGCCAGCAGCTTAACATCGGGGTCCCCCGGGGAGCTGTTTTTT
TRBJ1-5	TRBV12-3/TRBV12-4	many	NA	CASREGNQPQHF	TGTGCCAGCAGGGAAGGGAATCAGCCCCAGCATTTT
TRBJ1-1	TRBV5-5	many	NA	CASSLSANTEAFF	TGTGCCAGCAGCCTGTCCGCGAACACTGAAGCTTTCTTT